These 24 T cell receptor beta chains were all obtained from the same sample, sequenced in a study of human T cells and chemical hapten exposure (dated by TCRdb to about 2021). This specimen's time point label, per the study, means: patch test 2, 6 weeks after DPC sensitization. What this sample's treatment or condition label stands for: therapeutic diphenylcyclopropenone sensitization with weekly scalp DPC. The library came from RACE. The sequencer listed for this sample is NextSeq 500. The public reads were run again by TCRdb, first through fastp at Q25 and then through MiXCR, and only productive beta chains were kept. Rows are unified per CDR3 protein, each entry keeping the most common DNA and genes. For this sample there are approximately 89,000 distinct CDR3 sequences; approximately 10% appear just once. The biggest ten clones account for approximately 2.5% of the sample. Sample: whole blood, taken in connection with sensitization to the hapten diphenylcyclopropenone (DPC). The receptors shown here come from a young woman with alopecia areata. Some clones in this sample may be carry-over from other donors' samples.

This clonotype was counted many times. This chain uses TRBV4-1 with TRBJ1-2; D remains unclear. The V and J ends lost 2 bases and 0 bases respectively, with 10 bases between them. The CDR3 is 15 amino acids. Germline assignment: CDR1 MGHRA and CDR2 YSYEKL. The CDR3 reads CASSQNFGTNYGYTF. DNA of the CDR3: TGCGCCAGCAGCCAAAATTTCGGCACTAACTATGGCTACACCTTC.

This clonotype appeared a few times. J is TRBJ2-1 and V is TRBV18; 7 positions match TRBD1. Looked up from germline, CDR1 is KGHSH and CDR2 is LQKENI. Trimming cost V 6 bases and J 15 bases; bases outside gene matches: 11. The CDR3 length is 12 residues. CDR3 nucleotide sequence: TGTGCCAGCTCCCCAGCCCCGAGACAGGGGTTCTTC. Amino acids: CASSPAPRQGFF.

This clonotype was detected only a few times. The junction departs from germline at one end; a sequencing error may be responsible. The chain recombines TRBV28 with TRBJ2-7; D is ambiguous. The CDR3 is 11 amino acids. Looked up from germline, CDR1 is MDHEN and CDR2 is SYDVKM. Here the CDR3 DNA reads TGTGCCACCAGTACGACTCGTGAGCAGTACTTC. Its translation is CATSTTREQYF.

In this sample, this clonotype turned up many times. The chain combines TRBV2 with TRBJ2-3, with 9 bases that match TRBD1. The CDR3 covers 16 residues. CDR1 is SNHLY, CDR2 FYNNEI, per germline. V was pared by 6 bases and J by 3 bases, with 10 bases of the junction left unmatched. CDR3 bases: TGTGCCAGCAGGAACCGGGACAGGGTCAGGACAGATACGCAGTATTTT. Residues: CASRNRDRVRTDTQYF.

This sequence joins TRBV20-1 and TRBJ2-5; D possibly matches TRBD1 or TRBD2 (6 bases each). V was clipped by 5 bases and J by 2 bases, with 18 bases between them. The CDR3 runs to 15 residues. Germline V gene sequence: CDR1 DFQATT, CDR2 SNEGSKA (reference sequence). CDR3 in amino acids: CSAPEGGSVQETQYF. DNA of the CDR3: TGCAGTGCTCCAGAGGGGGGCAGCGTTCAAGAGACCCAGTACTTC.

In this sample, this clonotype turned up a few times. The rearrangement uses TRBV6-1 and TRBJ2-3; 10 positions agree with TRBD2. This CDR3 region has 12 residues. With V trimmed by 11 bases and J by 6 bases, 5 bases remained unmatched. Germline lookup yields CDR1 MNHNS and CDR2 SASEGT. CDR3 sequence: CAGLAEGDTQYF. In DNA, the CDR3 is TGTGCCGGACTAGCGGAGGGGGATACGCAGTATTTT.

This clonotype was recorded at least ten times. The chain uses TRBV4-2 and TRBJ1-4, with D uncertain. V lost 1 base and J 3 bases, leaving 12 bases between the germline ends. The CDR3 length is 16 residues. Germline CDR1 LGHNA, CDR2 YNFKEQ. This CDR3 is CASSQAVTPSNEKLFF. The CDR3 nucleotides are TGTGCCAGCAGCCAAGCTGTGACACCATCTAATGAAAAACTGTTTTTT.

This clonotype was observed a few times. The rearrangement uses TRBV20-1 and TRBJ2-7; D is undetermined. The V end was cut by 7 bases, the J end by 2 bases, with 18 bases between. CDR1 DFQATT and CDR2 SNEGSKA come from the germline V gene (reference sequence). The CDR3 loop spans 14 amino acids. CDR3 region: CSVLVEGRPYEQYF. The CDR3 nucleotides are TGCAGTGTCCTGGTCGAAGGCAGGCCCTACGAGCAGTACTTC.

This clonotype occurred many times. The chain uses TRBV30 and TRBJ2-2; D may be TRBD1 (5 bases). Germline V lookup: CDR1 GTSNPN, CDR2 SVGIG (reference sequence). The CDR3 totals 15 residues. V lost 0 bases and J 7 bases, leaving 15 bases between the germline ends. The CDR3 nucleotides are TGTGCCTGGAGTGTCATTAGGGGCGGTGGCGGGGAGCTGTTTTTT. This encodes CAWSVIRGGGGELFF.

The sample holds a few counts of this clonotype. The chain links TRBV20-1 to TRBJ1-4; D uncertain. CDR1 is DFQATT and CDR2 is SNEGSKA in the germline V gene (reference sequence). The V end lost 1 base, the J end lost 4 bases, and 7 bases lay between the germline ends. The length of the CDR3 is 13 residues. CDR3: CSARVGVNEKLFF. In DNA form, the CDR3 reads TGCAGTGCTAGAGTTGGGGTTAATGAAAAACTGTTTTTT.

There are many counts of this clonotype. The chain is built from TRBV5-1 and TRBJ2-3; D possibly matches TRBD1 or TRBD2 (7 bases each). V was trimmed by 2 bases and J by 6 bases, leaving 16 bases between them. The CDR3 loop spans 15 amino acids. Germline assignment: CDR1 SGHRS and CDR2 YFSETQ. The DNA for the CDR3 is TGCGCCAGCAGCTTCCAGGGAGGGGGCCCGGATACGCAGTATTTT. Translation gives CASSFQGGGPDTQYF.

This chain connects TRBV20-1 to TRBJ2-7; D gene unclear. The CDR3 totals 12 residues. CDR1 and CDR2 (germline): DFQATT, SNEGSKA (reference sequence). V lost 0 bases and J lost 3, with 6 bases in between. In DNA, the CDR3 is TGCAGTGCTAGAGACAGTCTCTACGAGCAGTACTTC. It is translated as CSARDSLYEQYF.

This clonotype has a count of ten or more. The CDR3 here is CASRLLAVTDTQYF. The CDR3 DNA follows: TGTGCCAGCAGGTTACTAGCGGTCACAGATACGCAGTATTTT. The chain carries TRBV2 and TRBJ2-3; 8 nucleotides line up with TRBD2. Germline lookup yields CDR1 SNHLY and CDR2 FYNNEI. CDR3 length equals 14 residues. J gave up 2 bases and V 6 bases, and 4 bases lay outside the gene matches. The variable domain in full, completed from reference TRBV2 and TRBJ2-3, reads EPEVTQTPSHQVTQMGQEVILRCVPISNHLYFYWYRQILGQKVEFLVSFYNNEISEKSEIFDDQFSVERPDGSNFTLKIRSTKLEDSAMYFCASRLLAVTDTQYFGPGTRLTVL.

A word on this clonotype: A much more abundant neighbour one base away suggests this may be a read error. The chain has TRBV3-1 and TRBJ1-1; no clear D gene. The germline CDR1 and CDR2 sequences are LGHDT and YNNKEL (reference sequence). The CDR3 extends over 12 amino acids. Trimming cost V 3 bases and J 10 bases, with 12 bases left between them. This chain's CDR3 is CASSHSLFRAFF. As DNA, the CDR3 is TGTGCCAGCAGCCATAGTCTGTTCAGAGCTTTCTTT. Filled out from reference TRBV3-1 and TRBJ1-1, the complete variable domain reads DTAVSQTPKYLVTQMGNDKSIKCEQNLGHDTMYWYKQDSKKFLKIMFSYNNKELIINETVPNRFSPKSPDKAHLNLHINSLELGDSAVYFCASSHSLFRAFFGQGTRLTVV.

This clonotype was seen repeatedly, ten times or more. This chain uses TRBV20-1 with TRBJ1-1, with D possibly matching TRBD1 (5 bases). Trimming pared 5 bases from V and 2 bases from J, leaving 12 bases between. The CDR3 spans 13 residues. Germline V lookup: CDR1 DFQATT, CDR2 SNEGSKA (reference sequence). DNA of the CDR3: TGCAGTGCTCCGAGCCAGGGAAACACTGAAGCTTTCTTT. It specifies CSAPSQGNTEAFF.

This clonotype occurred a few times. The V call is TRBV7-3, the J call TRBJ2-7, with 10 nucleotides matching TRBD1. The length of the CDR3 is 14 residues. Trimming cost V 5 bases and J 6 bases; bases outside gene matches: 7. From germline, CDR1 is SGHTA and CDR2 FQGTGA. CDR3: CASSPTGGNAEQYF. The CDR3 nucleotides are TGTGCCAGCAGCCCGACAGGGGGCAACGCCGAGCAGTACTTC.

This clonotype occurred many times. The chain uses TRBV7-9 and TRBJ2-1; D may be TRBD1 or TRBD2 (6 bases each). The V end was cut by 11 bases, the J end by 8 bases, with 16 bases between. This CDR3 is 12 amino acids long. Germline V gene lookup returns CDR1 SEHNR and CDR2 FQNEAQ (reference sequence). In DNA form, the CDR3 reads TGTGCCTGTACAGGGCCTAGCGATGAGCAGTTCTTC. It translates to CACTGPSDEQFF.

The DNA for the CDR3 is TGTGCCAGCAGGGAGGGACAGGGGTTCCTCGGGGAGCTGTTTTTT. Its protein is CASREGQGFLGELFF. The chain carries TRBV6-5 and TRBJ2-2; TRBD1 matches 10 bases. The CDR3 contains 15 residues. Germline loops: CDR1 MNHEY, CDR2 SVGAGI. V trimming: 6 bases; J trimming: 7 bases; junction bases outside the gene matches: 8.

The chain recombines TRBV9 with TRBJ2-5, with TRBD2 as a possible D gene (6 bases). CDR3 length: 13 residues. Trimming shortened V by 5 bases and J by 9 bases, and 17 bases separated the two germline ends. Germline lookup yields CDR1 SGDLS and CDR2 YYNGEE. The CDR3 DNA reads TGTGCCAGCAGTGGAACTGGGACGGGGGCCCAGTACTTC. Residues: CASSGTGTGAQYF.

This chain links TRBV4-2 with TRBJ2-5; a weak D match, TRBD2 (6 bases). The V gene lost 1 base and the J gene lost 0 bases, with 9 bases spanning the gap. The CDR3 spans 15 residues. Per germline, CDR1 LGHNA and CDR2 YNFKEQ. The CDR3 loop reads CASSQGSGNQETQYF. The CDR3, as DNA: TGTGCCAGCAGCCAAGGTAGCGGAAACCAAGAGACCCAGTACTTC.

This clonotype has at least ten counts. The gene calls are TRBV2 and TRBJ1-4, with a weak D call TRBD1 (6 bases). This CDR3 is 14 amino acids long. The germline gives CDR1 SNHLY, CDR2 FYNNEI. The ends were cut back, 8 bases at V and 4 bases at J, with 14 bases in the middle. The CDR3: CASSRGGRNEKLFF. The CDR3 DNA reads TGTGCCAGCTCCCGGGGGGGCCGTAATGAAAAACTGTTTTTT.

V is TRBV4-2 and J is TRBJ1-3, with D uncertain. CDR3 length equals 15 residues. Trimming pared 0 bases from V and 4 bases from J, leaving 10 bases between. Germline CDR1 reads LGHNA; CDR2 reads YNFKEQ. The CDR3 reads CASSQDEVPGNTIYF. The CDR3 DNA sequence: TGTGCCAGCAGCCAAGACGAGGTCCCCGGAAACACCATATATTTT.

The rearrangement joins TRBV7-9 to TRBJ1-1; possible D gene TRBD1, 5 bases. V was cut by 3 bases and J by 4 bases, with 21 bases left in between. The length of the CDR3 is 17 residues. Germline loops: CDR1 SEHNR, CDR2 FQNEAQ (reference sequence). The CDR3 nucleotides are TGTGCCAGCAGCTTCACCCAGGGCCTCGCATCCGTCACTGAAGCTTTCTTT. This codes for CASSFTQGLASVTEAFF.

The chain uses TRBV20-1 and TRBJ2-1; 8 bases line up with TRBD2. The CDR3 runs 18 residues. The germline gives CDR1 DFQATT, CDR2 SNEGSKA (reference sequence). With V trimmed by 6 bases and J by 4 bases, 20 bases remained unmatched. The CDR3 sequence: CSARTSGGGSEIYNEQFF. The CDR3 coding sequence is TGCAGTGCCCGTACTAGCGGCGGGGGTTCCGAAATATACAATGAGCAGTTCTTC.